The rows below give T cell receptor beta chains drawn from one sample of a study of shared clonotypes between healthy human individuals. The data were produced by immunoSEQ multiplex PCR, yet TCRdb's version contains in-frame clones alone and is incomplete. The sample has some 2,100,000 clones; approximately 96% are singletons. Sequencing input: naive CD4+ T cells sorted from blood. The receptors were gathered from a man between 18 and 35 years old in good health. Each CDR3 is given with its conserved first and last residue. A D gene is named only where the DNA matches it firmly. Expanded clones get a size class; other rows say once, few or many, or leave the size out.

abundance	len	v_gene	d_gene	j_gene	CDR3aa	CDR3nt
NA	14	TRBV15	NA	TRBJ1-2	CATSRDEYSYGYTF	TGTGCCACCAGCAGAGATGAGTACAGCTATGGCTACACCTTC
once	14	TRBV7-9	NA	TRBJ1-2	CASRREGAHYGYTF	TGTGCCAGCAGAAGAGAGGGCGCGCACTATGGCTACACCTTC
NA	13	TRBV10-3	NA	TRBJ2-6	CASSYSGANVLTF	TGTGCCAGCAGTTACTCTGGGGCCAACGTCCTGACTTTC
NA	15	TRBV5-1	NA	TRBJ2-3	CASSLEGIGTDTQYF	TGCGCCAGCAGCTTGGAAGGGATCGGGACAGATACGCAGTATTTT
NA	15	TRBV5-1	NA	TRBJ2-3	CASSSQAVGTDTQYF	TGCGCCAGCAGCTCCCAGGCAGTCGGCACAGATACGCAGTATTTT
NA	14	TRBV5-1	NA	TRBJ2-1	CASSLAEGYNEQFF	TGCGCCAGCAGCTTGGCCGAAGGGTACAATGAGCAGTTCTTC
once	17	TRBV19	NA	TRBJ1-6	CASTPTWEISYNSPLHF	TGTGCCAGTACCCCCACCTGGGAGATCTCCTATAATTCACCCCTCCACTTT
NA	14	TRBV28	TRBD2	TRBJ2-7	CATTRGGAVFVEYF	TGTGCCACCACCCGGGGGGGCGCAGTATTCGTGGAGTACTTC
NA	13	TRBV19	NA	TRBJ2-1	CASSNTGGNEQFF	TGTGCCAGTAGTAACACCGGGGGCAATGAGCAGTTCTTC
NA	14	TRBV7-3	NA	TRBJ2-7	CASSYDRYSYEQYF	TGTGCCAGCAGCTACGACAGGTACTCCTACGAGCAGTACTTC
NA	16	TRBV2	TRBD1	TRBJ1-5	CASTRQGGLVVKPQHF	TGTGCCAGCACTAGACAGGGAGGACTTGTCGTCAAGCCCCAGCATTTT
NA	15	TRBV5-1	NA	TRBJ2-1	CASSLLGSYYNEQFF	TGCGCCAGCAGCTTATTAGGGTCCTACTACAATGAGCAGTTCTTC
NA	14	TRBV18	TRBD1	TRBJ1-2	CASSPKGASYGYTF	TGTGCCAGCTCACCAAAGGGGGCGAGCTATGGCTACACCTTC
NA	14	TRBV9	TRBD1	TRBJ2-7	CASSVGQGAHEQYF	TGTGCCAGCAGTGTCGGACAGGGGGCACACGAGCAGTACTTC
NA	16	TRBV5-8	TRBD2	TRBJ2-7	CASSLGLAGGSYEQYF	TGTGCCAGCAGCTTGGGCCTAGCGGGAGGATCCTACGAGCAGTACTTC
NA	15	TRBV11-3	NA	TRBJ2-5	CASSLDGGVQETQYF	TGTGCCAGCAGCTTAGATGGTGGGGTCCAAGAGACCCAGTACTTC
NA	15	TRBV7-8	NA	TRBJ1-1	CASSLSGVMNTEAFF	TGTGCCAGCAGCTTATCAGGAGTAATGAACACTGAAGCTTTCTTT
NA	16	TRBV7-2	NA	TRBJ1-6	CASTLGGISYNSPLHF	TGTGCCAGCACCTTAGGGGGGATCTCCTATAATTCACCCCTCCACTTT
NA	18	TRBV30	TRBD1	TRBJ1-6	CAWSNRQGARSYNSPLHF	TGTGCCTGGAGTAATCGTCAGGGGGCGAGGTCCTATAATTCACCCCTCCACTTT
NA	14	TRBV9	NA	TRBJ2-5	CASSVMDGQETQYF	TGTGCCAGCAGCGTGATGGACGGCCAAGAGACCCAGTACTTC
NA	14	TRBV9	NA	TRBJ2-5	CASSAPRTRVTQYF	TGTGCCAGCAGCGCCCCGAGGACCAGGGTGACCCAGTACTTC
NA	15	TRBV4-2	NA	TRBJ1-1	CASRGWGQVNTEAFF	TGTGCCAGCCGAGGCTGGGGGCAGGTGAACACTGAAGCTTTCTTT
NA	17	TRBV7-4	NA	TRBJ2-1	CASSRLENPGSYNEQFF	TGTGCCAGCAGCCGGCTCGAGAACCCGGGCTCCTACAATGAGCAGTTCTTC
once	11	TRBV20-1	TRBD2	TRBJ2-1	CSALKREGQFF	TGCAGTGCCCTGAAGCGGGAGGGCCAGTTCTTC
NA	18	TRBV7-9	NA	TRBJ2-7	CASTNGWVTAGYGGEQYF	TGTGCCAGCACCAATGGATGGGTGACGGCGGGATACGGGGGCGAGCAGTACTTC
NA	15	TRBV28	NA	TRBJ1-2	CASSSASVMWGTGGF	TGTGCCAGCAGTTCCGCTTCCGTAATGTGGGGGACGGGCGGGTTC
NA	17	TRBV21-1	NA	TRBJ1-6	CATLGKRYSDYNSPLHF	TGTGCCACCTTAGGTAAAAGGTACAGTGATTATAATTCACCCCTCCACTTT
once	20	TRBV9	TRBD1	TRBJ1-5	CASSVDREGQVAVCNQPQHF	TGTGCCAGCAGCGTAGACCGGGAGGGACAGGTGGCGGTCTGCAATCAGCCCCAGCATTTT
NA	12	TRBV7-9	NA	TRBJ2-1	CASSLKGGEQFF	TGTGCCAGCAGCTTAAAGGGCGGTGAGCAGTTCTTC
NA	21	TRBV6-4	TRBD2	TRBJ2-7	CASSDSDGGLAGGPSSGEQYF	TGTGCCAGCAGTGACTCAGATGGAGGACTAGCGGGAGGACCCTCATCGGGGGAGCAGTACTTC
NA	11	TRBV7-2	NA	TRBJ2-7	CASSLDYEQYF	TGTGCCAGCAGCTTAGATTACGAGCAGTACTTC
once	18	TRBV30	NA	TRBJ2-6	CAWSVRGRGRSGANVLTF	TGTGCCTGGAGTGTACGGGGCAGGGGTAGGTCTGGGGCCAACGTCCTGACTTTC
NA	11	TRBV6-6	NA	TRBJ2-7	CASSYRHEQYF	TGTGCCAGCAGTTACCGACACGAGCAGTACTTC
NA	15	TRBV2	NA	TRBJ2-7	CASREWTTSQGEQYF	TGTGCCAGCAGGGAATGGACTACAAGCCAAGGGGAGCAGTACTTC
NA	13	TRBV28	NA	TRBJ1-1	CASRSGQNTEAFF	TGTGCCAGCAGATCGGGACAGAACACTGAAGCTTTCTTT
NA	15	TRBV7-2	TRBD1	TRBJ2-7	CASSLVRDRTYEQYF	TGTGCCAGCAGCTTAGTCCGGGACAGAACCTACGAGCAGTACTTC
NA	16	TRBV5-1	NA	TRBJ1-2	CASSLRTAPGLSGYTF	TGCGCCAGCAGCTTGAGGACAGCCCCTGGGTTAAGCGGCTACACCTTC
NA	12	TRBV30	NA	TRBJ2-7	CAWSVQGYEQYF	TGTGCCTGGAGTGTTCAGGGATATGAGCAGTACTTC
NA	16	TRBV7-9	NA	TRBJ1-1	CASSPPGVYGNTEAFF	TGTGCCAGCAGCCCCCCTGGTGTGTATGGGAACACTGAAGCTTTCTTT
NA	15	TRBV7-9	TRBD2	TRBJ2-3	CASSSLAGSTDTQYF	TGTGCCAGCAGCTCCTTAGCGGGATCCACAGATACGCAGTATTTT
NA	12	TRBV7-9	NA	TRBJ2-6	CASSSGANVLTF	TGTGCCAGCAGCTCTGGGGCCAACGTCCTGACTTTC
NA	16	TRBV7-2	TRBD2	TRBJ2-3	CASSTAGTSLIDTQYF	TGTGCCAGCAGCACCGCCGGGACTAGCTTAATAGATACGCAGTATTTT
NA	13	TRBV7-9	NA	TRBJ2-7	CASSLFNYNEQYF	TGTGCCAGCAGCTTATTCAATTATAACGAGCAGTACTTC
NA	16	TRBV5-1	TRBD1	TRBJ1-2	CASSLGPGQGSHGYTF	TGCGCCAGCAGCTTGGGACCGGGACAGGGAAGTCATGGCTACACCTTC
NA	14	TRBV30	TRBD1	TRBJ1-1	CAWDTGGFGTEAFF	TGTGCCTGGGATACAGGGGGCTTTGGCACTGAAGCTTTCTTT
NA	15	TRBV19	NA	TRBJ2-1	CASSPNIGTYNEQFF	TGTGCCAGTAGTCCGAACATCGGCACCTACAATGAGCAGTTCTTC
few	15	TRBV25-1	TRBD1	TRBJ1-2	CASSPQGDRGRGYTF	TGTGCCAGCAGTCCCCAGGGGGACAGGGGGCGGGGCTACACCTTC
NA	14	TRBV6-1	NA	TRBJ2-2	CASERGVVTGELFF	TGTGCCAGCGAGAGGGGGGTGGTCACCGGGGAGCTGTTTTTT
NA	15	TRBV19	NA	TRBJ1-4	CASSRGGTPIEKLFF	TGTGCCAGTAGTAGAGGCGGGACGCCCATTGAAAAACTGTTTTTT
once	14	TRBV2	TRBD1	TRBJ1-5	CASSDGTAGQPQHF	TGTGCCAGCAGTGATGGGACAGCCGGTCAGCCCCAGCATTTT
NA	14	TRBV10-3	NA	TRBJ1-5	CAISESPGQQPQHF	TGTGCCATCAGTGAGTCCCCTGGACAGCAGCCCCAGCATTTT
NA	12	TRBV30	TRBD1	TRBJ2-6	CAWSPAGGVLTF	TGTGCCTGGAGTCCCGCAGGGGGCGTCCTGACTTTC
NA	16	TRBV7-9	NA	TRBJ1-6	CASSSSGSLTGSPLHF	TGTGCCAGCAGTTCATCGGGCTCACTGACGGGTTCACCCCTCCACTTT
NA	14	TRBV19	NA	TRBJ1-6	CASSEGTGNSPLHF	TGTGCCAGTAGTGAAGGGACGGGAAATTCACCCCTCCACTTT